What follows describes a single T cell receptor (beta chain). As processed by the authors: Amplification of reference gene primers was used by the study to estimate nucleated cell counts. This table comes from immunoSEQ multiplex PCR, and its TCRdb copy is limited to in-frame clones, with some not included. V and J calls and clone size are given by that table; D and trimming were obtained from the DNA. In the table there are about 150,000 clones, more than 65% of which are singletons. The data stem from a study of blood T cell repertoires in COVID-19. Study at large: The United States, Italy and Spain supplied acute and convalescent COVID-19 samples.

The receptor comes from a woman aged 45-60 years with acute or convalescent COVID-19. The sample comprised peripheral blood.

CDR3 in amino acids: CASSDGLGRDYGYTF. The CDR3 bases are TGCGCCAGCAGCGACGGCCTTGGGCGCGATTATGGCTACACCTTC. The chain links TRBV5-1 to TRBJ1-2; D call uncertain. V lost 4 bases and J lost 5, with 18 bases in between. CDR3 size: 15 residues. Germline CDR1 SGHRS, CDR2 YFSETQ.